A single sample is the source of the 23 T cell receptor beta chains below, sequenced in a study of OX40 agonist ivuxolimab in advanced cancers. Produced via immunoSEQ multiplex PCR; TCRdb's table is partial and in-frame only. The repertoire consists of roughly 56,000 clones, with approximately 85% occurring once and the leading ten covering more than 2.5%. The sample here was CD4+ or CD8+ T cells sorted from blood, taken in a trial of the OX40 agonist ivuxolimab. These receptors came from an adult with an advanced solid tumor such as melanoma, head and neck, liver or kidney cancer.

There are a few counts of this clone. CDR3 in DNA: TGTGCCAGTAGCCCGGGGGAGCGCCAAGAGACCCAGTACTTC. It encodes CASSPGERQETQYF. The chain links TRBV19 to TRBJ2-5, with D perhaps TRBD2 (6 bases). Germline V gene data show CDR1 as LNHDA and CDR2 as SQIVND (reference sequence). CDR3 length: 14 residues. Trimming stripped 6 bases from V and 1 base from J, with 12 bases between. Variable domain in full (rest from reference TRBV19 and TRBJ2-5): DGGITQSPKYLFRKEGQNVTLSCEQNLNHDAMYWYRQDPGQGLRLIYYSQIVNDFQKGDIAEGYSVSREKKESFPLTVTSAQKNPTAFYLCASSPGERQETQYFGPGTRLLVL.

This chain connects TRBV4-3 to TRBJ2-2; possible D gene TRBD2, 5 bases. This CDR3 is built from 15 residues. V was shortened by 0 bases and J by 6 bases, with 11 bases between the two germline ends. Germline lookup yields CDR1 LGHNA and CDR2 YSLEER. The CDR3 spells CASSQDLGVAGELFF. The CDR3 DNA follows: TGCGCCAGCAGCCAAGATCTCGGGGTAGCCGGGGAGCTGTTTTTT.

V gene TRBV27 combines with J gene TRBJ1-1; D unresolved. The CDR3 has 13 residues. Germline CDR1 and CDR2: MNHEY and SMNVEV (reference sequence). The ends were cut back, 3 bases at V and 5 bases at J, with 10 bases in the middle. Here the CDR3 reads CASSFSWKTEAFF. DNA for the CDR3: TGTGCCAGCAGTTTTTCATGGAAGACTGAAGCTTTCTTT.

The chain joins TRBV9 to TRBJ1-1; tentatively, D is TRBD1 (5 bases). Between the trimmed V and J ends, which lost 4 bases and 1 base, there was a span of 11 bases. CDR1 and CDR2 (germline): SGDLS, YYNGEE. The CDR3 is 14 residues long. The CDR3 here is CASSFGGENTEAFF. The CDR3 coding sequence is TGTGCCAGCAGCTTCGGAGGGGAGAACACTGAAGCTTTCTTT.

CDR3 DNA sequence: TGTGCCAGCAGCCAAGATCTGGGCGGGGGCTATGGTACGCAGTATTTT. Its protein is CASSQDLGGGYGTQYF. The chain joins TRBV14 to TRBJ2-3; D possibly corresponds to TRBD2 (7 bases). The CDR3 consists of 16 residues. The V end lost 0 bases, the J end lost 8 bases, and 18 bases lay between the germline ends. Per the germline V gene, CDR1 is SGHDN and CDR2 is FVKESK.

This clone turned up a few times. This sequence joins TRBV11-1 and TRBJ1-1; D remains unclear. Germline V gene sequence: CDR1 SGHAT, CDR2 FQDESV (reference sequence). The CDR3 is 12 residues long. Trimming cost V 2 bases and J 4 bases, with 5 bases left between them. The CDR3 nucleotides are TGTGCCAGCAGCTTACACCCCACTGAAGCTTTCTTT. Its translation is CASSLHPTEAFF.

This chain links TRBV4-3 with TRBJ1-2; D is ambiguous. There are 16 residues in the CDR3. CDR1 LGHNA and CDR2 YSLEER come from the germline V gene. With 1 base removed from V and 7 bases from J, the gap between germline ends came to 19 bases. The CDR3 loop reads CASSQGDPGGAGGYTF. In DNA form, the CDR3 reads TGCGCCAGCAGCCAAGGGGATCCGGGTGGTGCGGGTGGCTACACCTTC.

The genes are TRBV6-6 and TRBJ2-7; D may match TRBD1 or TRBD2 (5 bases each). The germline V gene encodes CDR1 MNHNY and CDR2 SVGAGI (reference sequence). The CDR3 is 15 residues long. With 7 bases removed from V and 3 bases from J, the gap between germline ends came to 19 bases. The CDR3 coding sequence is TGTGCCAGCACCAAACAATCCGGGACCAACTACGAGCAGTACTTC. This encodes CASTKQSGTNYEQYF.

The chain employs TRBV6-6 and TRBJ2-2; D may match TRBD1 or TRBD2 (5 bases each). Germline V gene data show CDR1 as MNHNY and CDR2 as SVGAGI (reference sequence). The CDR3 covers 13 residues. V was pared by 2 bases and J by 8 bases, with 9 bases between. Here the CDR3 DNA reads TGTGCCAGCAGTTACGGGACCGAAGGGGAGCTGTTTTTT. It specifies CASSYGTEGELFF.

The chain recombines TRBV4-3 with TRBJ2-1; TRBD2 aligns across 9 bases. Germline V lookup: CDR1 LGHNA, CDR2 YSLEER. The V gene end was trimmed by 0 bases and the J gene end by 3 bases; junction bases not matched to a gene: 6. The CDR3 has 17 amino acids. This CDR3 reads CASSQDTLAGIYNEQFF. The CDR3 DNA follows: TGCGCCAGCAGCCAAGATACCCTAGCGGGGATCTACAATGAGCAGTTCTTC.

This clone was seen a few times. The rearrangement uses TRBV27 and TRBJ2-7; no reliable D call. With 6 bases removed from V and 2 bases from J, the gap between germline ends came to 8 bases. The V gene's germline CDR1 is MNHEY and CDR2 SMNVEV (reference sequence). CDR3 length: 12 residues. This CDR3 is CASRGRTYEQYF. In DNA form, the CDR3 reads TGTGCCAGCAGGGGCAGGACCTACGAGCAGTACTTC.

This chain joins TRBV28 and TRBJ2-3; 8 nucleotides agree with TRBD1. This CDR3 has 13 residues. Trimming removed 6 bases from V and 7 bases from J; junction bases left unmatched: 6. CDR1 MDHEN and CDR2 SYDVKM come from the germline V gene. CDR3 sequence: CASRGTGRNTQYF. The DNA of the CDR3 is TGTGCCAGCAGAGGGACAGGCAGGAATACGCAGTATTTT.

V gene TRBV7-2 combines with J gene TRBJ2-3, with D tentatively TRBD2 (5 bases). The germline V gene has CDR1 SGHTA and CDR2 FQGNSA. Trimming shortened V by 4 bases and J by 2 bases, and 10 bases separated the two germline ends. This CDR3 has 14 residues. CDR3: CASSSRTHTDTQYF. In DNA, the CDR3 is TGTGCCAGCAGCTCGAGGACTCACACAGATACGCAGTATTTT.

In the case of this clone: At the DNA level, this CDR3 is encoded by other sequences in the same sample as well. The chain recombines TRBV30 with TRBJ2-3; 9 nucleotides match TRBD2. Germline V gene data show CDR1 as GTSNPN and CDR2 as SVGIG (reference sequence). With V trimmed by 0 bases and J by 3 bases, 4 bases remained unmatched. CDR3 length: 15 amino acids. For the CDR3, the DNA is TGTGCCTGGAGTGTGTTGGCGGGGGGGACAGATACGCAGTATTTT. Its translation is CAWSVLAGGTDTQYF.

The rearrangement joins TRBV5-1 to TRBJ2-1; no firm D call. The V and J ends lost 4 bases and 0 bases respectively, with 11 bases between them. Germline CDR1 SGHRS, CDR2 YFSETQ. The CDR3 contains 15 residues. CDR3 bases: TGCGCCAGCAGCGCGACACTGAGCTCCTACAATGAGCAGTTCTTC. This encodes CASSATLSSYNEQFF.

J is TRBJ2-1 and V is TRBV6-6, with 8 bases that match TRBD1. The CDR3 contains 15 residues. CDR1 and CDR2 (germline): MNHNY, SVGAGI (reference sequence). With V trimmed by 0 bases and J by 4 bases, 2 bases remained unmatched. Here the CDR3 DNA reads TGTGCCAGCAGTTACTCGGGACAGGAATACAATGAGCAGTTCTTC. It codes for CASSYSGQEYNEQFF.

This sequence joins TRBV2 and TRBJ2-7; D not certain. The CDR3 is 10 residues long. CDR1 is SNHLY, CDR2 FYNNEI, per germline. Trimming shortened V by 3 bases and J by 6 bases, and 3 bases separated the two germline ends. For the CDR3, the DNA is TGTGCCAGCAGTGAGCCCGAGCAGTACTTC. Its protein product is CASSEPEQYF.

This clone was picked up one time. V is TRBV28 and J is TRBJ2-2; D gene ambiguous. The CDR3 runs to 16 residues. Per the germline V gene, CDR1 is MDHEN and CDR2 is SYDVKM. Trimming took 6 bases from V and 1 from J, leaving 15 bases between them. The CDR3 region is CASSLTGRGNTGELFF. CDR3 DNA sequence: TGTGCCAGCAGCCTGACCGGGCGAGGGAACACCGGGGAGCTGTTTTTT.

The V gene is TRBV4-3, the J gene TRBJ2-5; TRBD1 agrees at 10 bases. The V and J ends lost 5 bases and 3 bases, in that order; junction bases with no gene match: 6. Per germline, CDR1 LGHNA and CDR2 YSLEER. CDR3 size: 15 residues. CDR3 sequence (DNA): TGCGCCAGCAGCAGCCACGGGACAGGGGAAGAGACCCAGTACTTC. It is translated as CASSSHGTGEETQYF.

V is TRBV6-5 and J is TRBJ2-7, with no clear D. With 0 bases removed from V and 3 bases from J, the gap between germline ends came to 12 bases. CDR1 is MNHEY, CDR2 SVGAGI, per germline. The CDR3 runs to 15 residues. CDR3 in DNA: TGTGCCAGCAGTTACTCGAGCACCTTTAACTACGAGCAGTACTTC. It codes for CASSYSSTFNYEQYF.

The rearrangement links TRBV11-3 to TRBJ1-1; 10 positions match TRBD1. Germline CDR1 SGHNT, CDR2 YENEEA. The J segment lost 10 bases and the V segment lost 1 base, leaving 9 bases of the junction unmatched. The CDR3 is made up of 15 amino acids. The CDR3 sequence is CASSLAGTGVIRAFF. The CDR3 coding sequence is TGTGCCAGCAGCTTAGCCGGGACAGGGGTTATACGAGCTTTCTTT.

The J gene is TRBJ1-2, the V gene TRBV28; 7 bases line up with TRBD1. With 5 bases clipped from V and 4 bases from J, the junction kept 10 bases outside the gene matches. Germline V gives CDR1 MDHEN, CDR2 SYDVKM. The CDR3 contains 15 residues. The CDR3 DNA follows: TGTGCCAGCAGTGCCGGAGGAGGACAGGTCTATGGCTACACCTTC. The encoded protein is CASSAGGGQVYGYTF.

The rearrangement links TRBV18 to TRBJ2-2; D tentatively fits TRBD1 or TRBD2 (6 bases each). The length of the CDR3 is 15 residues. Germline V gene lookup returns CDR1 KGHSH and CDR2 LQKENI. Deletions cut 6 bases from V and 4 bases from J, with 15 bases between. CDR3 amino acids: CASSPPGAPTGELFF. The CDR3 DNA follows: TGTGCCAGCTCGCCCCCGGGGGCCCCCACCGGGGAGCTGTTTTTT.